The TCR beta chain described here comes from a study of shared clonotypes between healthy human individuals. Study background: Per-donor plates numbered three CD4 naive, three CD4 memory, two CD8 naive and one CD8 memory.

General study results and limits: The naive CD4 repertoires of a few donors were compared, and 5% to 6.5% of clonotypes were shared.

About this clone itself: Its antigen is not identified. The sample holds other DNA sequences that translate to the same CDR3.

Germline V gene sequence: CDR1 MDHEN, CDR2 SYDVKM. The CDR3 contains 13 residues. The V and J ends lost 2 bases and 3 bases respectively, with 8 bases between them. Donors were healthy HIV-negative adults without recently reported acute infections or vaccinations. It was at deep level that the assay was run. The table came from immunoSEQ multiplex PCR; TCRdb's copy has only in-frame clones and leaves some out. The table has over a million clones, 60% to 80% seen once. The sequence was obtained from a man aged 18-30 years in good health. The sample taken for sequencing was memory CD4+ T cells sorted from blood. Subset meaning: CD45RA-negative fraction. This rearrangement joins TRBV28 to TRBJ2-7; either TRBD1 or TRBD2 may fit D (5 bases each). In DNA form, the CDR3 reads TGTGCCAGCAGTTTAGGGGGACGCTACGAGCAGTACTTC. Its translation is CASSLGGRYEQYF. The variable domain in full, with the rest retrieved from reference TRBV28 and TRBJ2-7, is DVKVTQSSRYLVKRTGEKVFLECVQDMDHENMFWYRQDPGLGLRLIYFSYDVKMKEKGDIPEGYSVSREKKERFSLILESASTNQTSMYLCASSLGGRYEQYFGPGTRLTVT.